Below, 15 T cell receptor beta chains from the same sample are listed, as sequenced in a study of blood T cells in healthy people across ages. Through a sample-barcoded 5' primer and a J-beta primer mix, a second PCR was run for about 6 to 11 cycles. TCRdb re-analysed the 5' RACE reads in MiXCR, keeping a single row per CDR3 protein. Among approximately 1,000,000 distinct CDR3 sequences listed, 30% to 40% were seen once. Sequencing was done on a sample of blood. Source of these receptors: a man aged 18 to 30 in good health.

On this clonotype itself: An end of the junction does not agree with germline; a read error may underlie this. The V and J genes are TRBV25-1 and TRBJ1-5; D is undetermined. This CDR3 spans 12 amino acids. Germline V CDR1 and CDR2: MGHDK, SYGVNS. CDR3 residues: CASSEHNRPQHF. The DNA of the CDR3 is TGTGCCAGCAGTGAGCACAATCGGCCCCAGCATTTT. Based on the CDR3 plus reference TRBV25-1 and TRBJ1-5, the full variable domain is EADIYQTPRYLVIGTGKKITLECSQTMGHDKMYWYQQDPGMELHLIHYSYGVNSTEKGDLSSESTVSRIRTEHFPLTLESARPSHTSQYLCASSEHNRPQHFGDGTRLSIL.

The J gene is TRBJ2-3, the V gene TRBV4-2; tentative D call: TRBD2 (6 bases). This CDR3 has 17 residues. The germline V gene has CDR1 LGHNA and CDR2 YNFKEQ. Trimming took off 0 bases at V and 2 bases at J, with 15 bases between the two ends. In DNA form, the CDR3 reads TGTGCCAGCAGCCAAGACCCGACTAGTCCGGCCACAGATACGCAGTATTTT. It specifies CASSQDPTSPATDTQYF.

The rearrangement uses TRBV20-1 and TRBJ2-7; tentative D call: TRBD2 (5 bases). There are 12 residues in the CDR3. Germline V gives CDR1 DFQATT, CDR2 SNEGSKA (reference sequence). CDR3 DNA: TGCAGCGCCCTAGCCCACTACAATGAGCAGTACTTC. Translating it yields CSALAHYNEQYF.

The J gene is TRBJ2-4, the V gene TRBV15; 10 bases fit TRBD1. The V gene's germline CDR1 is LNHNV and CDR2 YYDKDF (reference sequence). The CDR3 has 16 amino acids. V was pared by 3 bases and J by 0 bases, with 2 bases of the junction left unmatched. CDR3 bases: TGTGCCACCAGCAGGGGGACAGGGGTAGCCAAAAACATTCAGTACTTC. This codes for CATSRGTGVAKNIQYF.

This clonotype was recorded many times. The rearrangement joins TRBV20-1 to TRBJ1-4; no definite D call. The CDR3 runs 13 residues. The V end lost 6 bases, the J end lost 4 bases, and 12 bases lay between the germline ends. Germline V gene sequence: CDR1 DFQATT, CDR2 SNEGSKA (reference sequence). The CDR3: CSAREFFNEKLFF. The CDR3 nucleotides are TGCAGTGCCCGAGAGTTCTTTAATGAAAAACTGTTTTTT.

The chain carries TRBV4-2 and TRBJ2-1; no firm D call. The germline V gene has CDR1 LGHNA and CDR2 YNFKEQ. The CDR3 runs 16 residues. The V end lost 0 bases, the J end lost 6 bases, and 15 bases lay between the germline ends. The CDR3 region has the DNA TGTGCCAGCAGCCAAGATTCGCGGACGTCAAGCAATGAGCAGTTCTTC. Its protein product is CASSQDSRTSSNEQFF.

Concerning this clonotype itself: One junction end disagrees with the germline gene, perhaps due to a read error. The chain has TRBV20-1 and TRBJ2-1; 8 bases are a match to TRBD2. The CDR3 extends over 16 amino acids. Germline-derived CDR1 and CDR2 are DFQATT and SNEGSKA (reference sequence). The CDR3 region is CSAIPRGGPNYSEQFF. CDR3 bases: TGCAGTGCCATTCCTCGGGGGGGACCGAATTACAGTGAGCAGTTCTTC.

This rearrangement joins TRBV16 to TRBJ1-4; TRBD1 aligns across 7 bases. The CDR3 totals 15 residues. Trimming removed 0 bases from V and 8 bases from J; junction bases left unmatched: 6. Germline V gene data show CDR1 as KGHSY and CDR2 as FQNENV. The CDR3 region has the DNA TGTGCCAGCAGCCAATCTAGGGACAGCGGGGAAAAACTGTTTTTT. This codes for CASSQSRDSGEKLFF.

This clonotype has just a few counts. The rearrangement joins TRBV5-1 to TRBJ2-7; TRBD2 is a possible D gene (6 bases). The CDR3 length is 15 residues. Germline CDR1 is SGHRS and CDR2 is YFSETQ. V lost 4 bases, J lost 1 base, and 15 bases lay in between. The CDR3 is CASSEGGTLSYEQYF. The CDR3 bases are TGCGCCAGCAGCGAAGGTGGGACTCTATCCTACGAGCAGTACTTC.

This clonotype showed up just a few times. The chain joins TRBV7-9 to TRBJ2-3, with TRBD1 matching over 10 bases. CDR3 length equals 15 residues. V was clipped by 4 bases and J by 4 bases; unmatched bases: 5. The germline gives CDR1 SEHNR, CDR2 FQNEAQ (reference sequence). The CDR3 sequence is CASSSTGGWADTQYF. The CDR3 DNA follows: TGTGCCAGCAGCTCGACAGGGGGCTGGGCAGATACGCAGTATTTT.

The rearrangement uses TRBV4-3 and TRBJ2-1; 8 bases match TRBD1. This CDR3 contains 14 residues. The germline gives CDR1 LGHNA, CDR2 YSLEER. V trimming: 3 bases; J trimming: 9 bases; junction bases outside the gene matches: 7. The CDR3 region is CASSQVQGAPEQFF. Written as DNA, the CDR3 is TGCGCCAGCAGCCAGGTTCAGGGGGCGCCTGAGCAGTTCTTC.

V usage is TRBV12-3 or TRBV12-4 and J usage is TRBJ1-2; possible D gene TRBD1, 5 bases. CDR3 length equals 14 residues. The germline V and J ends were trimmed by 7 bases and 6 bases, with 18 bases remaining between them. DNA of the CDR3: TGTGCCAGCACCCCTCTGGTGGGGGGTCATGGCTACACCTTC. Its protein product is CASTPLVGGHGYTF.

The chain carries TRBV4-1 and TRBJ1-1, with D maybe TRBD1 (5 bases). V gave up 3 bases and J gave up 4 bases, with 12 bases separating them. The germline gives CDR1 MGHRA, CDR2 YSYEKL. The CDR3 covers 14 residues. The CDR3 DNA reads TGCGCCAGCAGCCATGGGACCGTGACCACTGAAGCTTTCTTT. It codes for CASSHGTVTTEAFF.

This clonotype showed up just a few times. The CDR3 here is CSVGSMGQVNEKLFF. CDR3 nucleotides: TGCAGCGTGGGATCGATGGGACAGGTTAATGAAAAACTGTTTTTT. The chain carries TRBV29-1 and TRBJ1-4; 8 bases agree with TRBD1. CDR3 length equals 15 residues. Germline-derived CDR1 and CDR2 are SQVTM and ANQGSEA. V was pared by 6 bases and J by 4 bases, with 10 bases of the junction left unmatched.

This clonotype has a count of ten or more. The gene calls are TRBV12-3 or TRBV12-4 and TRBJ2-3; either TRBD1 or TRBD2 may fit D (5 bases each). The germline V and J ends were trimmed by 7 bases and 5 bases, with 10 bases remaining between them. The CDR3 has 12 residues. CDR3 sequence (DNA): TGTGCCAGCACCCTTGGGGGAGATACGCAGTATTTT. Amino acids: CASTLGGDTQYF.